This T cell receptor beta chain derives from a study of tumor and adjacent non-tumor tissue in lung cancer. The study, taken as a whole, reports: Significantly higher TCR diversity was found in tumor than normal lung. In normal lung, the top 100 clones were significantly more dominant than in tumor. Patients with more diverse tumor TCRs had worse survival.

Of note for this clonotype: Its cognate antigen is unknown. The junction and the germline gene differ at one end; a read error may be behind it.

RNA was extracted from bulk tissue without any cell sorting. The normal lung tissue was taken more than 3 cm from the tumor edge. TCRbeta libraries were built with three rounds of nested PCR, modified from ARM-PCR. MiXCR was run by TCRdb on the multiplex PCR reads, yielding one entry per CDR3 protein. The table has around 75,000 distinct CDR3 sequences, less than 75% seen once. The sequence was obtained from a woman aged 45 to 65 with non-small cell lung cancer. Sample: distant non-tumor lung tissue.

DNA for the CDR3: TGTGCCATCATTGAGTCCCCCCCCACTAGCGGGAGAGTTCAAGAGACACAGTACTTC. Protein sequence: CAIIESPPTSGRVQETQYF. The chain has TRBV10-3 and TRBJ2-5, with 11 bases aligning to TRBD2. The CDR3 consists of 19 residues. Per germline, CDR1 ENHRY and CDR2 SYGVKD.